The clone carrying this TCR beta chain was picked up one time. What it recognizes is unknown. This specimen belongs to a study of post-analysis software for immune sequencing data. Study summary: Clinical courses comprised relapsing-remitting, secondary progressive and progressive-relapsing multiple sclerosis. Whole-study results and caveats: Multiple sclerosis was associated with a significant reduction in normalized Chao1 diversity relative to controls. Five or six TRBV segments appeared more often in patients than in controls, and TRBV5-6, TRBV5-1 and TRBV20-1 were among these. Those samples that were prepared in the same batch co-clustered strongly by F measure.

The germline CDR1 and CDR2 sequences are MGHDK and SYGVNS. The length of the CDR3 is 17 residues. Trimming removed 2 bases at V and 3 bases at J, with 19 bases between. Unique molecular identifiers tagged the TCR beta cDNA libraries. T cells numbering about 0.95 to 11 million gave rise to a few hundred thousand cDNA molecules. Via MiXCR, TCRdb re-called the PCR reads, giving one row per CDR3 protein. The sample lists some 260,000 distinct CDR3 sequences; roughly a third were seen once. The source of this sequence is a girl aged 10 to 17 with multiple sclerosis. The chain carries TRBV25-1 and TRBJ1-1; tentatively, D is TRBD1 (5 bases). The sequencing sample was made of blood. CDR3 sequence (DNA): TGTGCCAGCAGTGAACTGGGCCGGGAGAAAGGGGACACTGAAGCTTTCTTT. It codes for CASSELGREKGDTEAFF.